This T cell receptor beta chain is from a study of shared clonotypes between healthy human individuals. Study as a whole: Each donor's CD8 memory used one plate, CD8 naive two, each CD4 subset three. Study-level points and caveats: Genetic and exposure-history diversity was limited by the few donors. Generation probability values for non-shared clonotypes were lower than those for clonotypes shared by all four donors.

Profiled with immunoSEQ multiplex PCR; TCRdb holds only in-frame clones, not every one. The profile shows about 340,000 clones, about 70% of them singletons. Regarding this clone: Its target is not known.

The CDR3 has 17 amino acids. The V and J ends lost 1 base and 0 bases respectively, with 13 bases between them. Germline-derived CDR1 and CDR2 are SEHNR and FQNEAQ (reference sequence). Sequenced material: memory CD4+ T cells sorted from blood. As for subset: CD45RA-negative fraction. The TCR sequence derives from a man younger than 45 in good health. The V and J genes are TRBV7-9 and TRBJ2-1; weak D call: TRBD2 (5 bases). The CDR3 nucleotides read TGTGCCAGCAGCTTAGTGTCGGTAGAGGGCTCCTACAATGAGCAGTTCTTC. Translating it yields CASSLVSVEGSYNEQFF.